The next 25 T cell receptor beta chains were all read from a single sample in a study of identical twins. TCRdb used MiXCR to reprocess the 5' RACE reads, holding one entry per CDR3 protein. The sample shows around 480,000 distinct CDR3 sequences, 13% to 15% of them seen only once. The sample was also linked to a second study, of yellow fever vaccine responses in identical twins.

Sequencing input: CD4+ T cells sorted from blood. The receptors were sampled from a woman under 30 in good health.

This clonotype showed up many times. The chain has TRBV7-3 and TRBJ2-1; D is unresolved. V lost 0 bases and J lost 6, with 21 bases in between. Germline CDR1 SGHTA, CDR2 FQGTGA. The CDR3 has 18 residues. The CDR3 is CASSLTAVSQDPSNEQFF. The CDR3 nucleotides are TGTGCCAGCAGCTTAACGGCCGTATCGCAAGATCCGTCCAATGAGCAGTTCTTC.

This clonotype occurred a few times. This rearrangement joins TRBV6-5 to TRBJ2-7; possibly TRBD2 for D (5 bases). Deletions cut 0 bases from V and 3 bases from J, with 15 bases between. From germline, CDR1 is MNHEY and CDR2 SVGAGI. This CDR3 is built from 16 residues. The CDR3 reads CASSYSSGKDYYEQYF. CDR3 nucleotide sequence: TGTGCCAGCAGTTACTCCTCCGGGAAAGACTACTACGAGCAGTACTTC.

This clonotype was recorded a few times. The J gene is TRBJ1-1, the V gene TRBV10-3; D gene unclear. The CDR3 runs 14 residues. Trimming took off 2 bases at V and 3 bases at J, with 10 bases between the two ends. Germline values: CDR1 ENHRY, CDR2 SYGVKD. The CDR3 DNA sequence: TGTGCCATCAGTGAGCGAGGGAAAGACACTGAAGCTTTCTTT. Its protein product is CAISERGKDTEAFF.

The J gene is TRBJ2-2, the V gene TRBV27, with 8 positions matching TRBD1. The CDR3 covers 14 residues. CDR1 is MNHEY, CDR2 SMNVEV, per germline (reference sequence). With 0 bases clipped from V and 11 bases from J, the junction kept 5 bases outside the gene matches. CDR3 coding DNA: TGTGCCAGCAGTTTATCGGAGGGGACAGGAGAGCTGTTTTTT. Protein sequence: CASSLSEGTGELFF.

The genes are TRBV3-1 and TRBJ2-1, with D possibly matching TRBD1 (6 bases). The CDR3 consists of 11 residues. Germline CDR1 and CDR2: LGHDT and YNNKEL (reference sequence). With 3 bases removed from V and 10 bases from J, the gap between germline ends came to 7 bases. The CDR3 protein is CASSHRGEQFF. The CDR3, as DNA: TGTGCCAGCAGCCACAGGGGAGAGCAGTTCTTC.

This rearrangement joins TRBV20-1 to TRBJ2-7, with D perhaps matching TRBD1 or TRBD2 (5 bases each). The CDR3 totals 16 residues. Germline CDR1 DFQATT, CDR2 SNEGSKA (reference sequence). Between the trimmed V and J ends, which lost 0 bases and 0 bases, there was a span of 15 bases. CDR3 sequence reads: CSARDIGGPSSYEQYF. As DNA, the CDR3 is TGCAGTGCTAGAGATATTGGGGGACCTAGCTCCTACGAGCAGTACTTC.

This clonotype was counted at least ten times. As DNA, the CDR3 is TGCGCCAGCAGCTACGGGACTAGCGGCACAGATACGCAGTATTTT. Amino acid sequence: CASSYGTSGTDTQYF. The chain combines TRBV5-1 with TRBJ2-3; 10 nucleotides match TRBD2. V shed 3 bases, J shed 1 base, and the junction held 2 bases outside the gene matches. In germline, CDR1 is SGHRS, CDR2 YFSETQ. This CDR3 region has 15 residues.

The chain couples TRBV28 to TRBJ2-5; possibly TRBD1 for D (5 bases). Germline-derived CDR1 and CDR2 are MDHEN and SYDVKM. The CDR3 is 15 residues long. Trimming took 4 bases from V and 5 from J, leaving 17 bases between them. CDR3 loop: CASSSRQTAGETQYF. For the CDR3, the DNA is TGTGCCAGCAGTTCCAGACAGACCGCCGGGGAGACCCAGTACTTC.

This clonotype was recorded a few times. This chain joins TRBV29-1 and TRBJ2-7; 9 nucleotides agree with TRBD1. The germline CDR1 and CDR2 sequences are SQVTM and ANQGSEA. V gave up 7 bases and J gave up 5 bases; unmatched junction bases: 9. The CDR3 loop spans 13 amino acids. Here the CDR3 reads CSAMTGGRHEQYF. The CDR3 DNA reads as TGCAGCGCAATGACAGGGGGGCGCCACGAGCAGTACTTC.

The genes are TRBV9 and TRBJ2-5; 10 bases are shared with TRBD2. The CDR3 has 15 residues. CDR1 SGDLS and CDR2 YYNGEE come from the germline V gene. With 2 bases clipped from V and 3 bases from J, the junction kept 4 bases outside the gene matches. The CDR3 DNA reads TGTGCCAGCAGCGTTAGCGGGAGGCTAGAAGAGACCCAGTACTTC. Its translation: CASSVSGRLEETQYF.

This clonotype was counted only a few times. V usage is TRBV2 and J usage is TRBJ2-3; the D gene is possibly TRBD2 (5 bases). This CDR3 has 15 amino acids. V lost 6 bases and J lost 0, with 13 bases in between. Germline V CDR1 and CDR2: SNHLY, FYNNEI. The CDR3 loop is CASSVDYPSTDTQYF. The CDR3 region has the DNA TGTGCCAGCAGCGTAGACTACCCTAGCACAGATACGCAGTATTTT. Drawing the rest from reference TRBV2 and TRBJ2-3, the complete variable domain is EPEVTQTPSHQVTQMGQEVILRCVPISNHLYFYWYRQILGQKVEFLVSFYNNEISEKSEIFDDQFSVERPDGSNFTLKIRSTKLEDSAMYFCASSVDYPSTDTQYFGPGTRLTVL.

This clonotype was counted a few times. The chain links TRBV5-6 to TRBJ1-6, with 8 bases matching TRBD1. Germline loops: CDR1 SGHDT, CDR2 YYEEEE. This CDR3 comprises 15 residues. The V gene end was trimmed by 4 bases and the J gene end by 8 bases; junction bases not matched to a gene: 8. CDR3 sequence: CASSPMDREDSPLHF. The CDR3, as DNA: TGTGCCAGCAGCCCGATGGACAGGGAGGATTCACCCCTCCACTTT.

This clonotype was seen more than once but under ten times. This chain uses TRBV18 with TRBJ2-2; D remains ambiguous. The CDR3 sequence is 17 residues long. CDR1 and CDR2 from the germline V gene are KGHSH and LQKENI. V shed 3 bases and J shed 3 bases, with 17 bases lying between them. In nucleotides, the CDR3 is TGTGCCAGCTCACCCCGTGGATCCCCCCAGGACACCGGGGAGCTGTTTTTT. Translating gives CASSPRGSPQDTGELFF. Combining the CDR3 with reference TRBV18 and TRBJ2-2 gives the whole variable domain NAGVMQNPRHLVRRRGQEARLRCSPMKGHSHVYWYRQLPEEGLKFMVYLQKENIIDESGMPKERFSAEFPKEGPSILRIQQVVRGDSAAYFCASSPRGSPQDTGELFFGEGSRLTVL.

This clonotype has a count of ten or more. This chain uses TRBV7-3 with TRBJ2-1; TRBD1 matches at 8 bases. The CDR3 sequence is 16 residues long. Germline trimming cut 4 bases from V and 2 bases from J; bases unmatched to any gene: 7. The V gene's germline CDR1 is SGHTA and CDR2 FQGTGA. The CDR3 sequence is CASSSRTGPTYNEQFF. In DNA, the CDR3 is TGTGCCAGCAGCTCCAGGACAGGGCCTACCTACAATGAGCAGTTCTTC.

This clonotype was seen only a few times. This chain joins TRBV6-2 or TRBV6-3 and TRBJ1-5; TRBD1 matches 8 bases. The CDR3 length is 15 residues. Germline V gives CDR1 MNHEY, CDR2 SVGEGT. The J segment lost 6 bases and the V segment lost 4 bases, leaving 8 bases of the junction unmatched. CDR3 loop: CASSLRSGQGQPQHF. The CDR3 bases are TGTGCCAGCAGTTTAAGATCCGGACAGGGTCAGCCCCAGCATTTT.

The chain joins TRBV5-1 to TRBJ2-3; D remains ambiguous. CDR3 size: 14 residues. The ends were cut back, 0 bases at V and 6 bases at J, with 11 bases in the middle. From germline, CDR1 is SGHRS and CDR2 YFSETQ. DNA of the CDR3: TGCGCCAGCAGCTTGGAGCCGGGTCGCGATACGCAGTATTTT. Translation: CASSLEPGRDTQYF.

The J gene is TRBJ2-3, the V gene TRBV7-2; 8 nucleotides match TRBD1. Per the germline V gene, CDR1 is SGHTA and CDR2 is FQGNSA. This CDR3 contains 16 residues. Trimming cost V 5 bases and J 7 bases; bases outside gene matches: 14. In DNA, the CDR3 is TGTGCCAGCAGCCCAAGCCGGGACAGGACTAAAAATACGCAGTATTTT. This translates into CASSPSRDRTKNTQYF.

The V call is TRBV5-1, the J call TRBJ2-3; weak D call: TRBD1 (6 bases). Germline values: CDR1 SGHRS, CDR2 YFSETQ. V was trimmed by 5 bases and J by 1 base, leaving 17 bases between them. The CDR3 contains 16 residues. CDR3 in DNA: TGCGCCAGCAGAGTACTGCAGGGGATCCGCACAGATACGCAGTATTTT. Its protein product is CASRVLQGIRTDTQYF.

In its sample, this clonotype was seen a few times. The chain uses TRBV10-3 and TRBJ2-5; D may be TRBD2 (6 bases). There are 13 residues in the CDR3. V lost 6 bases and J lost 3, with 11 bases in between. Per germline, CDR1 ENHRY and CDR2 SYGVKD. The CDR3 DNA is TGTGCCATCAGCGGGGGTTACAAAGAGACCCAGTACTTC. Encoded protein: CAISGGYKETQYF.

This chain uses TRBV6-1 with TRBJ2-1; 9 positions match TRBD2. J gave up 5 bases and V 5 bases, and 4 bases lay outside the gene matches. The CDR3 covers 14 residues. Germline V gene lookup returns CDR1 MNHNS and CDR2 SASEGT. The CDR3 region is CASSRGGRDNEQFF. The CDR3, as DNA: TGTGCCAGCAGTAGGGGCGGGAGGGACAATGAGCAGTTCTTC.

This clonotype has only a few counts. The chain uses TRBV5-1 and TRBJ2-2, with 7 bases matching TRBD2. This CDR3 contains 17 residues. The J segment lost 2 bases and the V segment lost 0 bases, leaving 7 bases of the junction unmatched. CDR1 and CDR2 from the germline V gene are SGHRS and YFSETQ. CDR3 DNA: TGCGCCAGCAGCTTGGTTCGGCAGACTAGCAACACCGGGGAGCTGTTTTTT. Its translation is CASSLVRQTSNTGELFF.

The count of this clonotype is one. This chain connects TRBV6-6 to TRBJ1-6; no firm D call. The V end lost 7 bases, the J end lost 9 bases, and 13 bases lay between the germline ends. The CDR3 spans 13 residues. CDR1 and CDR2 from the germline V gene are MNHNY and SVGAGI (reference sequence). CDR3 region: CASNLGNTSPLHF. Written as DNA, the CDR3 is TGTGCCAGCAACCTGGGGAATACTTCACCCCTCCACTTT.

This clonotype turned up a few times. The chain has TRBV7-9 and TRBJ2-3, with D possibly being TRBD1 (6 bases). Germline CDR1 reads SEHNR; CDR2 reads FQNEAQ (reference sequence). V lost 5 bases to trimming and J lost 2 bases, with 11 bases between them. The CDR3 is made up of 14 amino acids. The CDR3 sequence is CASSQRQDTDTQYF. CDR3 bases: TGTGCCAGCAGCCAGAGACAGGACACAGATACGCAGTATTTT.

This clonotype has just a few counts. The rearrangement links TRBV6-1 to TRBJ2-3; 7 bases align to TRBD2. The CDR3 covers 11 residues. Germline V gene sequence: CDR1 MNHNS, CDR2 SASEGT. CDR3 region: CGGGNTDTQYF. DNA for the CDR3: TGTGGGGGGGGAAATACAGATACGCAGTATTTT.

The rearrangement joins TRBV30 to TRBJ2-1; TRBD1 agrees at 9 bases. CDR3 size: 15 residues. Germline loops: CDR1 GTSNPN, CDR2 SVGIG (reference sequence). V was pared by 6 bases and J by 7 bases, with 13 bases of the junction left unmatched. The CDR3 reads CACTPGQGFGNEQFF. CDR3 bases: TGTGCCTGCACCCCGGGACAGGGCTTCGGAAATGAGCAGTTCTTC. Full variable domain (missing parts from reference TRBV30 and TRBJ2-1): SQTIHQWPATLVQPVGSPLSLECTVEGTSNPNLYWYRQAAGRGLQLLFYSVGIGQISSEVPQNLSASRPQDRQFILSSKKLLLSDSGFYLCACTPGQGFGNEQFFGPGTRLTVL.